This passage covers 15 T cell receptor beta chains from one sample sequenced in a study of blood T cells in healthy people across ages. For the second PCR, which ran for roughly 6 to 12 cycles, a sample-barcoded 5' primer and a J-beta primer mix were used. TCRdb ran MiXCR on the 5' RACE reads and lists one entry per CDR3 protein. The sample has about 290,000 distinct CDR3 sequences, 25% to 30% seen once; the top ten hold 29%. The sequencing sample was made of blood. The receptors were sampled from a woman between 65 and 79 years old in good health.

This clonotype was recorded many times. The CDR3 sequence: CASPGGGNWNTEAFF. In nucleotides, the CDR3 is TGTGCCAGCCCAGGTGGGGGAAACTGGAACACTGAAGCTTTCTTT. The chain uses TRBV2 and TRBJ1-1; perhaps TRBD1 as D (5 bases). From germline, CDR1 is SNHLY and CDR2 FYNNEI. The CDR3 runs 15 residues. Trimming left V 8 bases short and J 1 base short, with 17 bases between.

This clonotype has only a few counts. V is TRBV20-1 and J is TRBJ2-1; the D call may be TRBD1 or TRBD2 (5 bases each). The CDR3 is 16 amino acids. CDR1 is DFQATT and CDR2 is SNEGSKA in the germline V gene (reference sequence). The V end lost 3 bases, the J end lost 3 bases, and 18 bases lay between the germline ends. CDR3 bases: TGCAGTGCTAGGAGCCCGGGACCGTCGAACTACAATGAGCAGTTCTTC. It specifies CSARSPGPSNYNEQFF.

The J gene is TRBJ1-2, the V gene TRBV27; 8 nucleotides match TRBD1. Germline CDR1 is MNHEY and CDR2 is SMNVEV (reference sequence). V trimming: 3 bases; J trimming: 5 bases; junction bases outside the gene matches: 26. The CDR3 spans 21 residues. In DNA, the CDR3 is TGTGCCAGCAGTTTCCTCGGTAGAGGACGACAGGGGATGAAATCCCAATATGGCTACACCTTC. Its protein product is CASSFLGRGRQGMKSQYGYTF.

This chain joins TRBV18 and TRBJ1-1, with D maybe TRBD1 (6 bases). With 2 bases removed from V and 0 bases from J, the gap between germline ends came to 13 bases. CDR1 is KGHSH and CDR2 is LQKENI in the germline V gene. The CDR3 is made up of 16 amino acids. The CDR3: CASSPGQGPLNTEAFF. CDR3 sequence (DNA): TGTGCCAGCTCACCAGGGCAGGGGCCCCTGAACACTGAAGCTTTCTTT.

The chain combines TRBV5-1 with TRBJ2-7; D may match TRBD1 or TRBD2 (5 bases each). This CDR3 comprises 13 residues. V lost 7 bases, J lost 5 bases, and 16 bases lay in between. CDR1 is SGHRS, CDR2 YFSETQ, per germline. The CDR3 region is CASWDGFSHEQYF. The CDR3 bases are TGCGCCAGCTGGGACGGATTTTCCCACGAGCAGTACTTC.

This clonotype showed up many times. The rearrangement joins TRBV6-1 to TRBJ2-5, with 10 bases lining up with TRBD2. Germline CDR1 is MNHNS and CDR2 is SASEGT. This CDR3 is 17 amino acids long. The ends lost 4 bases at V and 3 bases at J; junction bases unmatched: 11. The CDR3 protein is CASSATAGLAYEETQYF. CDR3 coding DNA: TGTGCCAGCAGTGCGACCGCGGGACTAGCGTATGAAGAGACCCAGTACTTC.

This clonotype has just one count. This CDR3 is CASSYSGRGGGYTF. CDR3 DNA sequence: TGTGCCAGCAGTTACTCGGGCAGGGGAGGTGGCTACACCTTC. The rearrangement joins TRBV6-5 to TRBJ1-2; TRBD1 might be the D (6 bases). Trimming took off 0 bases at V and 7 bases at J, with 12 bases between the two ends. The CDR3 is made up of 14 amino acids. Germline CDR1 and CDR2: MNHEY and SVGAGI.

This sequence joins TRBV7-2 and TRBJ1-5; TRBD1 might be the D (5 bases). CDR1 is SGHTA and CDR2 is FQGNSA in the germline V gene. V was clipped by 4 bases and J by 3 bases, with 13 bases between them. The CDR3 has 15 amino acids. The CDR3 loop is CASSSTGSPNQPQHF. The CDR3 nucleotides are TGTGCCAGCAGCTCAACAGGATCTCCCAATCAGCCCCAGCATTTT.

The chain links TRBV7-9 to TRBJ1-1; 10 nucleotides align to TRBD1. The V segment lost 5 bases and the J segment 3 bases; nucleotides outside the gene matches: 9. CDR3 length: 16 residues. CDR1 and CDR2 from the germline V gene are SEHNR and FQNEAQ (reference sequence). CDR3 DNA sequence: TGTGCCAGCAGCCCTGACAGGGGGCGGTGGGACACTGAAGCTTTCTTT. It translates to CASSPDRGRWDTEAFF. Full variable domain (rest looked up from reference TRBV7-9 and TRBJ1-1): DTGVSQNPRHKITKRGQNVTFRCDPISEHNRLYWYRQTLGQGPEFLTYFQNEAQLEKSRLLSDRFSAERPKGSFSTLEIQRTEQGDSAMYLCASSPDRGRWDTEAFFGQGTRLTVV.

This clonotype was observed a few times. J is TRBJ1-1 and V is TRBV18; TRBD1 matches at 8 bases. The CDR3 is made up of 15 amino acids. Looked up from germline, CDR1 is KGHSH and CDR2 is LQKENI. J gave up 1 base and V 4 bases, and 5 bases lay outside the gene matches. The CDR3 nucleotides read TGTGCCAGCTCACGTGGACAGGGTGGGAACACTGAAGCTTTCTTT. Encoded protein: CASSRGQGGNTEAFF.

The chain uses TRBV20-1 and TRBJ2-3; D gene unclear. This CDR3 has 13 amino acids. V lost 1 base and J 0 bases, leaving 5 bases between the germline ends. Germline V gives CDR1 DFQATT, CDR2 SNEGSKA (reference sequence). CDR3 nucleotides: TGCAGTGCTAGAGGGGTTAGCACAGATACGCAGTATTTT. It yields the protein CSARGVSTDTQYF.

The rearrangement uses TRBV5-1 and TRBJ1-1; no reliable D call. Trimming left V 6 bases short and J 1 base short, with 16 bases between. In germline, CDR1 is SGHRS, CDR2 YFSETQ. CDR3 length equals 15 residues. The CDR3 is CASKDTHGWNTEAFF. The CDR3 DNA follows: TGCGCCAGCAAGGATACACACGGATGGAACACTGAAGCTTTCTTT.

Worth noting for this clonotype: No conserved phenylalanine or tryptophan is present at the end of the CDR3, so a read error is the likely explanation. The chain employs TRBV7-2 and TRBJ2-3; D is tentatively TRBD1 or TRBD2 (5 bases each). In germline, CDR1 is SGHTA, CDR2 FQGNSA. The CDR3 has 14 residues. The V end was cut by 5 bases, the J end by 8 bases, with 17 bases between. CDR3 in DNA: TGTGCCAGCAGCCAGGGACGGGTCGACTGTACGCAGTATTCT. This gives the protein CASSQGRVDCTQYS.

The J gene is TRBJ1-1, the V gene TRBV3-1, with D uncertain. Trimming removed 4 bases at V and 1 base at J, with 10 bases between. CDR3 size: 14 residues. Looked up from germline, CDR1 is LGHDT and CDR2 is YNNKEL (reference sequence). CDR3 amino acids: CASSPALKNTEAFF. CDR3 nucleotides: TGTGCCAGCAGCCCCGCCCTGAAGAACACTGAAGCTTTCTTT.

This rearrangement joins TRBV28 to TRBJ2-6, with 8 bases aligning to TRBD1. This CDR3 spans 16 amino acids. Germline CDR1 reads MDHEN; CDR2 reads SYDVKM. V lost 7 bases and J lost 0; bases outside the gene matches: 5. The CDR3 DNA follows: TGTGCCAGCAAGGGACAGGCCCTCTCTGGGGCCAACGTCCTGACTTTC. Translated: CASKGQALSGANVLTF. The full variable domain, in which reference TRBV28 and TRBJ2-6 provide the parts outside the CDR3, is DVKVTQSSRYLVKRTGEKVFLECVQDMDHENMFWYRQDPGLGLRLIYFSYDVKMKEKGDIPEGYSVSREKKERFSLILESASTNQTSMYLCASKGQALSGANVLTFGAGSRLTVL.